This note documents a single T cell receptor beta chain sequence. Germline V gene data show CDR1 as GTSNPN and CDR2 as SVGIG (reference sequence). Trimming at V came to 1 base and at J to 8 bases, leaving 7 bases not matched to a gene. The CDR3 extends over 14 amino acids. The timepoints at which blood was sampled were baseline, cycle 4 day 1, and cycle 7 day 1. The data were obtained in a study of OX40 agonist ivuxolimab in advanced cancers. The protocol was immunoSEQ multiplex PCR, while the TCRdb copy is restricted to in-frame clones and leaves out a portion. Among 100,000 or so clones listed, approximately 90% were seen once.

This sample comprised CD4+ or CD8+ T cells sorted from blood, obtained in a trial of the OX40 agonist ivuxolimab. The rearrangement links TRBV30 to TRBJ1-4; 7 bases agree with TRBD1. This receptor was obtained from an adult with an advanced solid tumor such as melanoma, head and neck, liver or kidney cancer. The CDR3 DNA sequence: TGTGCCTGGAGTGATCGACAGGGCCGGGAAAAACTGTTTTTT. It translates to CAWSDRQGREKLFF. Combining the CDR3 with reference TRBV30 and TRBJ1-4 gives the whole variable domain SQTIHQWPATLVQPVGSPLSLECTVEGTSNPNLYWYRQAAGRGLQLLFYSVGIGQISSEVPQNLSASRPQDRQFILSSKKLLLSDSGFYLCAWSDRQGREKLFFGSGTQLSVL.